The next 5 T cell receptor beta chains were all read from a single sample in a study of cytomegalovirus exposure and HLA in healthy donors (dated by TCRdb to 2017 to 2019). The library was made by the immunoSEQ multiplex PCR assay. A mixture of 60 forward primers for TCR Vbeta segments and 13 reverse primers for TCR Jbeta segments was used in the multiplex PCR. In TCRdb, the immuneACCESS table is reduced to in-frame sequences with V and J assigned. These tables do not hold every clone; where another copy was compared, an unresolved V gene accounts for under half, and the others remain unexplained. The sample has some 130,000 clones on record, approximately 70% of them singletons. The top ten hold roughly 1.7% of the sample. Material: PBMCs. These receptors were taken from a human donor in good health.

The chain has TRBV4-3 and TRBJ1-1; D remains unclear. Trimming shortened V by 8 bases and J by 2 bases, and 12 bases separated the two germline ends. CDR1 and CDR2 from the germline V gene are LGHNA and YSLEER. CDR3 size: 13 residues. The CDR3 region has the DNA TGCGCCAGCGGCCCTGGTAGCAACACTGAAGCTTTCTTT. Protein sequence: CASGPGSNTEAFF.

The rearrangement joins TRBV2 to TRBJ1-5; D is ambiguous. The CDR3 runs to 14 residues. Trimming took off 3 bases at V and 1 base at J, with 7 bases between the two ends. CDR1 is SNHLY and CDR2 is FYNNEI in the germline V gene. The CDR3 DNA reads as TGTGCCAGCAGTGATGTATTGAGCAATCAGCCCCAGCATTTT. This encodes CASSDVLSNQPQHF.

This clone was picked up one time. V is TRBV29-1 and J is TRBJ2-7; the match to TRBD1 covers 11 bases. Germline CDR1 and CDR2: SQVTM and ANQGSEA. V was clipped by 1 base and J by 3 bases; unmatched bases: 5. This CDR3 comprises 15 residues. CDR3 amino acids: CSVEGGGQGVYEQYF. DNA for the CDR3: TGCAGCGTTGAAGGGGGGGGACAGGGGGTCTACGAGCAGTACTTC.

The table lists this clone with a few counts. This rearrangement joins TRBV4-1 to TRBJ1-2; 7 nucleotides agree with TRBD1. CDR1 MGHRA and CDR2 YSYEKL come from the germline V gene. This CDR3 comprises 18 residues. The V gene end was trimmed by 0 bases and the J gene end by 4 bases; junction bases not matched to a gene: 14. CDR3: CASSQEAGLETGTYGYTF. Here the CDR3 DNA reads TGCGCCAGCAGCCAAGAAGCAGGGCTGGAGACAGGGACCTATGGCTACACCTTC.

This chain joins TRBV5-1 and TRBJ2-5, with TRBD1 identical over 9 bases. This CDR3 is 15 amino acids long. Germline CDR1 and CDR2: SGHRS and YFSETQ. V was pared by 4 bases and J by 4 bases, with 8 bases of the junction left unmatched. In DNA, the CDR3 is TGCGCCAGCAGCAACTGGGACAGGGAGGGAGAGACCCAGTACTTC. It is translated as CASSNWDREGETQYF.